This T cell receptor beta chain was retrieved from a study of T cells in Graves' hyperthyroidism and ophthalmopathy. In the study overall: The initial diagnosis was the point when peripheral blood was collected, ahead of any treatment.

RNA transcripts were the template for amplifying TCR beta CDR3 regions. HTBI primers drove first-round RT-PCR of the TCR CDR3. TCRdb used MiXCR to reprocess the multiplex PCR reads, holding one entry per CDR3 protein. There are approximately 690,000 distinct CDR3 sequences in the sample; around 20% occur only once, and roughly 30% lies in the top ten. Enrolled ophthalmopathy patients presented with a Clinical Activity Score of at least 3, a NOSPECS grade of at least 4, and disease duration under 3 months. Patients having uncontrolled infection, another autoimmune disease, pregnancy or lactation were not included. Concerning this clonotype: Its specificity is not known.

Study results and caveats: Among clonotypes expanded in thyroid above 0.001, most were also found in blood.

V shed 5 bases and J 4 bases; nucleotides not matched to a gene: 9. Looked up from germline, CDR1 is SGHAT and CDR2 is FQNNGV. The CDR3 extends over 15 amino acids. The sequencing sample was made of blood. The chain has TRBV11-2 and TRBJ1-1; 8 nucleotides match TRBD1. This sequence originates from a man younger than 45 with Graves' ophthalmopathy. In nucleotides, the CDR3 is TGTGCCAGCAGCGAGAGACAGGGGAGGTTCACTGAAGCTTTCTTT. This codes for CASSERQGRFTEAFF.